This TCR beta chain stems from a study of shared clonotypes between healthy human individuals. The run depth of the assay was deep. Clones were read by immunoSEQ multiplex PCR, and TCRdb kept only the in-frame ones, dropping some. The table has 850,000 to 1,100,000 clones, approximately 80% seen once. Study results and limitations: Unshared clonotypes carried lower generation probabilities than those common to all four donors. Estimated richness values were generally larger in naive subsets than in memory subsets. It was expected that sequencing depth would affect clonotype sharing among donors.

With regard to this clone: No antigen is known for it.

The TCR originated in a man aged 18 to 29 in good health. Some clones in this sample may be carry-over from other donors' samples. Sequenced input: memory CD4+ T cells from PBMCs. The subset denotes: CD45RA-negative fraction.

CDR3 protein: CSAQGTNEAFF. The DNA for the CDR3 is TGCAGTGCTCAGGGGACCAATGAAGCTTTCTTT. The V and J genes are TRBV20-1 and TRBJ1-1; D is possibly TRBD1 (6 bases). The CDR3 loop spans 11 amino acids. V shed 5 bases and J shed 7 bases, with 11 bases lying between them. Germline values: CDR1 DFQATT, CDR2 SNEGSKA (reference sequence).